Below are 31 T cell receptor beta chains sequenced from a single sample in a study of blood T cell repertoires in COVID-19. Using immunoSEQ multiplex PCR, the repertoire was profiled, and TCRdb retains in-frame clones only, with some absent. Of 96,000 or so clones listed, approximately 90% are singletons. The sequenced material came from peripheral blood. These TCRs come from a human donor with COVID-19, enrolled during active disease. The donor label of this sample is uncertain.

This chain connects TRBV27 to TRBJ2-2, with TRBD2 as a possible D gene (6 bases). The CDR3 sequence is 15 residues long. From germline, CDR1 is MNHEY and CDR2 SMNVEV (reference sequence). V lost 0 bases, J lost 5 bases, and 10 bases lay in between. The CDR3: CASSLSGGWTGELFF. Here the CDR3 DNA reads TGTGCCAGCAGTTTATCGGGAGGATGGACCGGGGAGCTGTTTTTT.

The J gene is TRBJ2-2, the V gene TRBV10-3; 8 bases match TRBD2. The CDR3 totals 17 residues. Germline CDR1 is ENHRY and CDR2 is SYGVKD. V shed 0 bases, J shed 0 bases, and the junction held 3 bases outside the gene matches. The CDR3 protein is CAISESGGLANTGELFF. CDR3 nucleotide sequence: TGTGCCATCAGTGAGTCGGGGGGACTAGCGAACACCGGGGAGCTGTTTTTT.

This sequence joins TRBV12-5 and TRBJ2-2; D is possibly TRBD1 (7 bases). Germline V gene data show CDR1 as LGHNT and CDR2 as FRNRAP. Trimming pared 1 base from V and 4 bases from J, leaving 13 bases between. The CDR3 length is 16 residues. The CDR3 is CASGLAQGEVTGELFF. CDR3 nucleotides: TGTGCTAGTGGTTTGGCGCAGGGGGAGGTCACCGGGGAGCTGTTTTTT.

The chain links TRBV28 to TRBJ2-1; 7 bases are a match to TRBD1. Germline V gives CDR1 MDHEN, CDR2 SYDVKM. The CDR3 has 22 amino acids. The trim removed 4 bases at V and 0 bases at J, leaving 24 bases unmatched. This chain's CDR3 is CASSSPVLRTGVPFSSYNEQFF. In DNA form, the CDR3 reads TGTGCCAGCAGTTCACCAGTACTACGGACAGGTGTCCCCTTTTCCTCCTACAATGAGCAGTTCTTC.

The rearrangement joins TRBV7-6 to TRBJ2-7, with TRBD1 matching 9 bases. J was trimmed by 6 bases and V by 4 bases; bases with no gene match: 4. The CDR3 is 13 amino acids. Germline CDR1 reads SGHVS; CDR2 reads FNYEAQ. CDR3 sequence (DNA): TGTGCCAGCAGCTCGGGACAGGGCGGCGAGCAGTACTTC. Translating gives CASSSGQGGEQYF.

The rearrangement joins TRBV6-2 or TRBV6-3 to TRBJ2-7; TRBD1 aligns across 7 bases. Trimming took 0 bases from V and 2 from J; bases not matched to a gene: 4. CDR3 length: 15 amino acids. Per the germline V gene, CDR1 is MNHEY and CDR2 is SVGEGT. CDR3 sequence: CASSYSNRGPYEQYF. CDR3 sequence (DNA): TGTGCCAGCAGTTACTCGAACAGGGGCCCCTACGAGCAGTACTTC.

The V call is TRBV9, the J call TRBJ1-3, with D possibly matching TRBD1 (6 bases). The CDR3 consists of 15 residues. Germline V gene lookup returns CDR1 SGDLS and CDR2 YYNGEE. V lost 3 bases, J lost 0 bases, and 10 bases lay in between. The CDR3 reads CASSGIQGSGNTIYF. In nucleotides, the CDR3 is TGTGCCAGCAGCGGGATACAGGGCTCTGGAAACACCATATATTTT.

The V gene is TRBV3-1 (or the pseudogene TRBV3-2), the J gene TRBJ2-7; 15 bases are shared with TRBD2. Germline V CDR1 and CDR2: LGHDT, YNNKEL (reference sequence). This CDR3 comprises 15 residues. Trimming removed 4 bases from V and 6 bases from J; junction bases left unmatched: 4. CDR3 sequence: CASSPGLAGGPEQYF. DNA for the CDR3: TGTGCCAGCAGCCCCGGACTAGCGGGAGGGCCCGAGCAGTACTTC.

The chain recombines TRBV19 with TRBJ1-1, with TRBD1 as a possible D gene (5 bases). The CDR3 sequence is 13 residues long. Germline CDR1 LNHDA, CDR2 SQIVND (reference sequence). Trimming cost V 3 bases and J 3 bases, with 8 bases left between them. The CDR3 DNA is TGTGCCAGTAGTATCTCCAGGGACACTGAAGCTTTCTTT. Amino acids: CASSISRDTEAFF.

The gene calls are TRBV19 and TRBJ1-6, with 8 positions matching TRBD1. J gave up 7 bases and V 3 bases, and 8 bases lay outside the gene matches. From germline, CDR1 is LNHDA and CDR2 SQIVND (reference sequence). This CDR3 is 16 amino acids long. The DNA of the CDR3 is TGTGCCAGTAGTATCATCGCAGGGGGCTTAAATTCACCCCTCCACTTT. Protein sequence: CASSIIAGGLNSPLHF. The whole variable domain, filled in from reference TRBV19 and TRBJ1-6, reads DGGITQSPKYLFRKEGQNVTLSCEQNLNHDAMYWYRQDPGQGLRLIYYSQIVNDFQKGDIAEGYSVSREKKESFPLTVTSAQKNPTAFYLCASSIIAGGLNSPLHFGNGTRLTVT.

Here the CDR3 reads CASTYRAPQPQHF. The DNA for the CDR3 is TGTGCCAGCACGTACAGGGCGCCCCAGCCCCAGCATTTT. The V call is TRBV11-2, the J call TRBJ1-5, with D perhaps matching TRBD1 (6 bases). Trimming cost V 7 bases and J 7 bases, with 14 bases left between them. Germline CDR1 reads SGHAT; CDR2 reads FQNNGV. The CDR3 length is 13 residues.

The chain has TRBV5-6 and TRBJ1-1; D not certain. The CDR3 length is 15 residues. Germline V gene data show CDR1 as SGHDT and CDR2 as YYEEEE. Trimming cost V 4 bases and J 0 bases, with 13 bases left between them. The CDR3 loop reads CASSPLGGLNTEAFF. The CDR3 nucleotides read TGTGCCAGCAGCCCCCTGGGCGGGTTGAACACTGAAGCTTTCTTT.

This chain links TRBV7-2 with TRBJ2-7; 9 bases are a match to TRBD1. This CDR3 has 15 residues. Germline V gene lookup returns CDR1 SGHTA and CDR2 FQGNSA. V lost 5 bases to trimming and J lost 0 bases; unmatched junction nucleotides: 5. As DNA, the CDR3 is TGTGCCAGCAGCGCACAGGGGGCTACCTCCTACGAGCAGTACTTC. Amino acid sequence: CASSAQGATSYEQYF.

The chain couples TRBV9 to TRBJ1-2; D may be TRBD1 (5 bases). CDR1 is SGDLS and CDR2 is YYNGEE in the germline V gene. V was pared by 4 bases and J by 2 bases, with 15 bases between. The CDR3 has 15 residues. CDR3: CASSSGGVANYGYTF. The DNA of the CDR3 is TGTGCCAGCAGCTCAGGAGGGGTTGCCAACTATGGCTACACCTTC.

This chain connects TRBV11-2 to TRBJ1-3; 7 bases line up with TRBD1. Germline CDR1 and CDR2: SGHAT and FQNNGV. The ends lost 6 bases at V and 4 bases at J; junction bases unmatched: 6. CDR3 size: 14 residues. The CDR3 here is CASRLRGAGNTIYF. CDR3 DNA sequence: TGTGCCAGCAGGCTCAGGGGGGCGGGAAACACCATATATTTT. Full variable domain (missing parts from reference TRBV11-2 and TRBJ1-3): EAGVAQSPRYKIIEKRQSVAFWCNPISGHATLYWYQQILGQGPKLLIQFQNNGVVDDSQLPKDRFSAERLKGVDSTLKIQPAKLEDSAVYLCASRLRGAGNTIYFGEGSWLTVV.

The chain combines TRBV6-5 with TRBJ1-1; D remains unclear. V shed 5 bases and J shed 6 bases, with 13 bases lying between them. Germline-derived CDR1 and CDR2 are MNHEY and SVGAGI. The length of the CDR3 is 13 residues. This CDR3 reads CASSSPGLSEAFF. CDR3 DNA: TGTGCCAGCAGTAGCCCCGGACTATCTGAAGCTTTCTTT.

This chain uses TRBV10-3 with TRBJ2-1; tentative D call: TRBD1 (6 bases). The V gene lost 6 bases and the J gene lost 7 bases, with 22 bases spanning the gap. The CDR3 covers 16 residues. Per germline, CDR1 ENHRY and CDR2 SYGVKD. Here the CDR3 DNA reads TGTGCCATCAGAGGAGAGGTAGGGGGAGCGGAGAATGAGCAGTTCTTC. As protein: CAIRGEVGGAENEQFF.

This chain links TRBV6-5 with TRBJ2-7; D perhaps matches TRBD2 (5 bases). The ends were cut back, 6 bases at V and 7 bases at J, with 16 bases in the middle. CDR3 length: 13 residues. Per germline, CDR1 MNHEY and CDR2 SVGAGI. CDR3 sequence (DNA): TGTGCCAGCAGCCGGGAAAACTCATATGAGCAGTACTTC. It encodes CASSRENSYEQYF.

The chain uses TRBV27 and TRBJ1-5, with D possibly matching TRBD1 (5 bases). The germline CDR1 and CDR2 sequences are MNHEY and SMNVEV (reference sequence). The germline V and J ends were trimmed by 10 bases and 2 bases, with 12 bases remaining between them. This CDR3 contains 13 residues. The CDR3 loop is CATPGSGNQPQHF. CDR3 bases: TGTGCCACTCCAGGGTCCGGCAATCAGCCCCAGCATTTT.

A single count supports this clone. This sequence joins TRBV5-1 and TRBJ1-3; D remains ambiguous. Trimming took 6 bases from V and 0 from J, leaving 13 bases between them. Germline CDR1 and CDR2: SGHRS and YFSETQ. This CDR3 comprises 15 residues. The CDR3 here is CASTSSPLSGNTIYF. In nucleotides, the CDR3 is TGCGCCAGCACTTCGAGTCCGCTCTCTGGAAACACCATATATTTT.

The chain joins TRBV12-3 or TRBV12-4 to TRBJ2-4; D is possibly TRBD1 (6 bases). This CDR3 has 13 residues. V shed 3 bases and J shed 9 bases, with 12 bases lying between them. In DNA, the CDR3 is TGTGCCAGCAGTTTTGGGGGCGTCGGCATTCAGTACTTC. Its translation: CASSFGGVGIQYF.

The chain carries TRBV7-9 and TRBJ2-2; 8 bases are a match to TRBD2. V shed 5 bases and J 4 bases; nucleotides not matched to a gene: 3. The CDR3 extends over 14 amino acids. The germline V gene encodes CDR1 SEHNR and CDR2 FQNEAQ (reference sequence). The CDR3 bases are TGTGCCAGCAGCCCCGGGGGGGGCACCGGGGAGCTGTTTTTT. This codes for CASSPGGGTGELFF.

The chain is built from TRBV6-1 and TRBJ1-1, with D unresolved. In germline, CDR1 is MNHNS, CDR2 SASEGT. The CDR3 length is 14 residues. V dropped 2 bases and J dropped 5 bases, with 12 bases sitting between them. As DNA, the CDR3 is TGTGCCAGCAGTGAATGGGTGGCAGGAACTGAAGCTTTCTTT. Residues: CASSEWVAGTEAFF.

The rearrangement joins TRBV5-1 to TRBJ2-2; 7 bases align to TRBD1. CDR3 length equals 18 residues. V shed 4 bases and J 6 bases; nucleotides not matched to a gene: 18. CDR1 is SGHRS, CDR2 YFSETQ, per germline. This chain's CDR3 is CASSLRALDRIYAGELFF. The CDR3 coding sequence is TGCGCCAGCAGCCTCCGCGCCTTGGACAGGATTTACGCCGGGGAGCTGTTTTTT.

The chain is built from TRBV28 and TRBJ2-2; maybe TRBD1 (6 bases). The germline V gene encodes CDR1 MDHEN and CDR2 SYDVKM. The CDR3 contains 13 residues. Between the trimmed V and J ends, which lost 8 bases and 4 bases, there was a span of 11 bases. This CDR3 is CASEPGVTGELFF. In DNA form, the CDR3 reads TGTGCCAGCGAACCAGGGGTCACCGGGGAGCTGTTTTTT.

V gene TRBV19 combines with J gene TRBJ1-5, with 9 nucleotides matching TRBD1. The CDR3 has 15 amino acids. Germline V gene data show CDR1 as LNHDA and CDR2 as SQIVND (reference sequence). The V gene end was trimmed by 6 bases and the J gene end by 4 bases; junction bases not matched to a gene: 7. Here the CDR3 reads CASRQGTGKNQPQHF. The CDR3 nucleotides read TGTGCCAGTAGACAGGGGACAGGGAAAAATCAGCCCCAGCATTTT.

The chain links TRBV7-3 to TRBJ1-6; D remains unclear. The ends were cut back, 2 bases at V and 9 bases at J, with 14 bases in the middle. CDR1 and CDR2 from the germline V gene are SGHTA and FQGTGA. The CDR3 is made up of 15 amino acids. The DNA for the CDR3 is TGTGCCAGCAGCTTACGAAGAGATAGAGGTTCACCCCTCCACTTT. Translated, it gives CASSLRRDRGSPLHF. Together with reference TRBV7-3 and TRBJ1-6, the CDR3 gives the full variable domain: GAGVSQTPSNKVTEKGKYVELRCDPISGHTALYWYRQSLGQGPEFLIYFQGTGAADDSGLPNDRFFAVRPEGSVSTLKIQRTERGDSAVYLCASSLRRDRGSPLHFGNGTRLTVT.

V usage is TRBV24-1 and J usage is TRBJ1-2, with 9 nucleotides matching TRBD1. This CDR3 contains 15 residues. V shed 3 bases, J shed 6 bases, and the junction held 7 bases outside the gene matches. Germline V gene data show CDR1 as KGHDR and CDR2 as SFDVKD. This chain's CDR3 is CATSDPGQGRDGYTF. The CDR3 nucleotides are TGTGCCACCAGTGATCCCGGACAGGGGAGGGATGGCTACACCTTC.

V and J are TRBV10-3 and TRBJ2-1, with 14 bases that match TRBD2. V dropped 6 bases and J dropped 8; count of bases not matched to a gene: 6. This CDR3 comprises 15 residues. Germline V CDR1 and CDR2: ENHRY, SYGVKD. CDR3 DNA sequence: TGTGCCATCAGAAGACTAGCGGGGGGGGTCGATGAGCAGTTCTTC. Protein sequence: CAIRRLAGGVDEQFF.

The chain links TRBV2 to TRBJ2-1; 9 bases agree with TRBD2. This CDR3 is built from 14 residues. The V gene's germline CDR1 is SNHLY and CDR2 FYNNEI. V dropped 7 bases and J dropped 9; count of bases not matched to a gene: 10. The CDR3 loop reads CASTDGGGGREQFF. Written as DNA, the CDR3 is TGTGCCAGCACCGATGGCGGGGGGGGGCGTGAGCAGTTCTTC.

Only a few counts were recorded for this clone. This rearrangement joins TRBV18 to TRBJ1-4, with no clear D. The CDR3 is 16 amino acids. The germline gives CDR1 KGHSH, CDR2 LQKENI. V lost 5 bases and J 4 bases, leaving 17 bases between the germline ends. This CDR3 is CASSEGPFGDNEKLFF. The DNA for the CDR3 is TGTGCCAGCTCAGAAGGACCGTTCGGGGATAATGAAAAACTGTTTTTT.